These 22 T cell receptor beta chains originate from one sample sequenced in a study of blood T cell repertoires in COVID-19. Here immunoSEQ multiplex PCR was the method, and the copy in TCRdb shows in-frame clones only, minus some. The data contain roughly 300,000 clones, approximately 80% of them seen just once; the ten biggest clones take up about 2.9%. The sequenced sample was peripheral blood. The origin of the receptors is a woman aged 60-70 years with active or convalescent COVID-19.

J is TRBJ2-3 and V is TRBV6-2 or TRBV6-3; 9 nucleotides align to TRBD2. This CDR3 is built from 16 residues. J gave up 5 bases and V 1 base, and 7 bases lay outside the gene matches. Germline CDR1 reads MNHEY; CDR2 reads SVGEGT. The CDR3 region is CASSYLAGGPIDTQYF. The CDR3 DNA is TGTGCCAGCAGTTACTTGGCGGGGGGGCCGATAGATACGCAGTATTTT.

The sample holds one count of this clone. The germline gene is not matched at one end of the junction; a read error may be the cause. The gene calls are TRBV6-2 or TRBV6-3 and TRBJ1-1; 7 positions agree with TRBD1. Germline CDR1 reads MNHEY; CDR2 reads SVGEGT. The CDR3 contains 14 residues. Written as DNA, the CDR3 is TGTGCCAGCAGTTACTCGACAGGGAACGCTGAAGCTTTCTTT. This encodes CASSYSTGNAEAFF.

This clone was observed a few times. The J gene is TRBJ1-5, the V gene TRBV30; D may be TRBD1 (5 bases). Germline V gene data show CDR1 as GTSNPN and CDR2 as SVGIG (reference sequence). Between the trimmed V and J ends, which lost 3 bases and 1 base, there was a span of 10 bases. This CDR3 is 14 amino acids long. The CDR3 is CAWRAGQSNQPQHF. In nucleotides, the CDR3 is TGTGCCTGGAGGGCAGGGCAGAGCAATCAGCCCCAGCATTTT.

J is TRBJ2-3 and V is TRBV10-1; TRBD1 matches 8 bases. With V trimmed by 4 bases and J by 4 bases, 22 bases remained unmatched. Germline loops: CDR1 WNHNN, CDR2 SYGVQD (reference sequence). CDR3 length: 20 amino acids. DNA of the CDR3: TGCGCCAGCAGTGGGGCCCCCCCTAGGACAGGGCAAGGGTGGGCAGATACGCAGTATTTT. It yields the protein CASSGAPPRTGQGWADTQYF.

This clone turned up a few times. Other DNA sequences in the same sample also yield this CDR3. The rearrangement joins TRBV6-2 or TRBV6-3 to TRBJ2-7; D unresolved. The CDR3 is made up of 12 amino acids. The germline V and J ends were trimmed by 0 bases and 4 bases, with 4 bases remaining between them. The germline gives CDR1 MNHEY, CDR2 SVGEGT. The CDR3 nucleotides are TGTGCCAGCAGTTACTCGAGGTACGAGCAGTACTTC. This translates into CASSYSRYEQYF.

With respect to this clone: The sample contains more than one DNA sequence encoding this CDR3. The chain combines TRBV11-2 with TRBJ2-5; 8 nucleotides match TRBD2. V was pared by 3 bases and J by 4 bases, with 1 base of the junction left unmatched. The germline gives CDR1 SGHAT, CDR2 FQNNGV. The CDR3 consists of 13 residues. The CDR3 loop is CASSFSGGETQYF. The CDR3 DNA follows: TGTGCCAGCAGCTTCAGCGGGGGAGAGACCCAGTACTTC. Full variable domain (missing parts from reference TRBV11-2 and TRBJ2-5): EAGVAQSPRYKIIEKRQSVAFWCNPISGHATLYWYQQILGQGPKLLIQFQNNGVVDDSQLPKDRFSAERLKGVDSTLKIQPAKLEDSAVYLCASSFSGGETQYFGPGTRLLVL.

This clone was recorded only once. As DNA, the CDR3 is TGTGCCAGTACCACCGGGACAGATGGCTATGGCTACACCTTC. Translating gives CASTTGTDGYGYTF. The chain employs TRBV19 and TRBJ1-2; 7 bases are a match to TRBD1. The germline CDR1 and CDR2 sequences are LNHDA and SQIVND (reference sequence). This CDR3 is 14 amino acids long. V dropped 7 bases and J dropped 4; count of bases not matched to a gene: 9.

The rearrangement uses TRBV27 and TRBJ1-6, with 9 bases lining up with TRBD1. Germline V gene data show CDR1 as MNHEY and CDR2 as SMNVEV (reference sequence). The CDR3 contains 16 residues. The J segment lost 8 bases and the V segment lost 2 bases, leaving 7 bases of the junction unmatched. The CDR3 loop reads CASSLLGGQGDSPLHF. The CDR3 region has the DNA TGTGCCAGCAGTTTACTTGGGGGACAGGGTGATTCACCCCTCCACTTT.

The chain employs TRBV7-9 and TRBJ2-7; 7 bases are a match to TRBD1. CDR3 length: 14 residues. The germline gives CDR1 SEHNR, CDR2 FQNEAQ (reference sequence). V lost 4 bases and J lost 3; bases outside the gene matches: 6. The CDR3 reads CASSSRDSGYEQYF. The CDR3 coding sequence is TGTGCCAGCAGCTCCCGGGACAGCGGCTACGAGCAGTACTTC.

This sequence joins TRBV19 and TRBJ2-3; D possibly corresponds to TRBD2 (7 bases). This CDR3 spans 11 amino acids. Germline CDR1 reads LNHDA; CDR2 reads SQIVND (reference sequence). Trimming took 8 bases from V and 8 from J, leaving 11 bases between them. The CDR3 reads CASGGAGTQYF. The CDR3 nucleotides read TGTGCCAGTGGGGGGGCCGGTACGCAGTATTTT.

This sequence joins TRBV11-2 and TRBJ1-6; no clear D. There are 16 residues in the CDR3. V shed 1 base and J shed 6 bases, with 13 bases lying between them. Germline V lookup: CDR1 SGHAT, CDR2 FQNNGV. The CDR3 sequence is CASSLVPGSFNSPLHF. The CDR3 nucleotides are TGTGCCAGCAGCTTAGTACCCGGGTCTTTTAATTCACCCCTCCACTTT. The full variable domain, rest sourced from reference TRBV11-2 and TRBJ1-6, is EAGVAQSPRYKIIEKRQSVAFWCNPISGHATLYWYQQILGQGPKLLIQFQNNGVVDDSQLPKDRFSAERLKGVDSTLKIQPAKLEDSAVYLCASSLVPGSFNSPLHFGNGTRLTVT.

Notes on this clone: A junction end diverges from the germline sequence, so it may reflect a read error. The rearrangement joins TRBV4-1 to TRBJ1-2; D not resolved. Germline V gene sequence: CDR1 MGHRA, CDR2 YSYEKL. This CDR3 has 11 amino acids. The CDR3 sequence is CASSQVIYFRF. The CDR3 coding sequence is TGCGCCAGCAGCCAAGTTATCTACTTTCGCTTC.

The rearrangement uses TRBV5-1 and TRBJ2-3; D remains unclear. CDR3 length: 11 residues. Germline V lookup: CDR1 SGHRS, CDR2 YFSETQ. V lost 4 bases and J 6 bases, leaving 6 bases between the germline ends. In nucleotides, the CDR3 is TGCGCCAGCAGCGTCGAGGATACGCAGTATTTT. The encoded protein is CASSVEDTQYF.

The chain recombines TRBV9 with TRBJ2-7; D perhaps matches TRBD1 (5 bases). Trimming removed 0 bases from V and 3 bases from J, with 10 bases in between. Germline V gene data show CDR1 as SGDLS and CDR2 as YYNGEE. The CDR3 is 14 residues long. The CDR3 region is CASSVGGAGYEQYF. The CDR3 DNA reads TGTGCCAGCAGCGTAGGGGGCGCAGGCTACGAGCAGTACTTC.

In DNA, the CDR3 is TGTGCCAGTAGTTCCCCCGGGGTCTCACCCCTCCACTTT. Its translation: CASSSPGVSPLHF. V gene TRBV19 combines with J gene TRBJ1-6; D remains unclear. CDR1 is LNHDA and CDR2 is SQIVND in the germline V gene (reference sequence). V dropped 5 bases and J dropped 10 bases, with 12 bases sitting between them. This CDR3 is built from 13 residues.

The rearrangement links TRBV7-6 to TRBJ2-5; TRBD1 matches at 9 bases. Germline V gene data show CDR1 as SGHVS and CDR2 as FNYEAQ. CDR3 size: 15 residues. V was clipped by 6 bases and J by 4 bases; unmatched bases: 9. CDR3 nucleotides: TGTGCCAGCAGGAGGAGGACAGGGGTCGGAGAGACCCAGTACTTC. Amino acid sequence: CASRRRTGVGETQYF.

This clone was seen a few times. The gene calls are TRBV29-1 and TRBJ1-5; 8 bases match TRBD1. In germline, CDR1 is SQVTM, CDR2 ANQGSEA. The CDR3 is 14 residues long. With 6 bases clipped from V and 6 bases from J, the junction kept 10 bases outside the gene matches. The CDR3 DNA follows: TGCAGCGTAGGCGACAGGGGTCCACTTCAGCCCCAGCATTTT. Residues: CSVGDRGPLQPQHF.

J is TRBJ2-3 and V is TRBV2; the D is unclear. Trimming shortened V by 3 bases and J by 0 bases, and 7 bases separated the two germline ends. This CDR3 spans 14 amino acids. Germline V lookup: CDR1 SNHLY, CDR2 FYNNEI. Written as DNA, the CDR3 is TGTGCCAGCAGTGAGAGCCGGAGCACAGATACGCAGTATTTT. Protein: CASSESRSTDTQYF.

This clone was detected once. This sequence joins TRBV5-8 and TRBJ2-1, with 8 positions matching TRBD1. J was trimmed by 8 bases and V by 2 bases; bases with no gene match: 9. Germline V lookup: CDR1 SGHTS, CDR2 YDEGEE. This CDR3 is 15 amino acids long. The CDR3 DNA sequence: TGTGCCAGCAGCTTCGGACAGGGAATTATCGATGAGCAGTTCTTC. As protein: CASSFGQGIIDEQFF.

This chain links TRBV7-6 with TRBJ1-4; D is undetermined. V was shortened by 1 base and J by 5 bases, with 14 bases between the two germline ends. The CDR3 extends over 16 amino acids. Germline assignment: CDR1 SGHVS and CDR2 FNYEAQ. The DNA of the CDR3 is TGTGCCAGCAGCTTAGGGTCCCGGGGTGGCAATGAAAAACTGTTTTTT. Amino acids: CASSLGSRGGNEKLFF.

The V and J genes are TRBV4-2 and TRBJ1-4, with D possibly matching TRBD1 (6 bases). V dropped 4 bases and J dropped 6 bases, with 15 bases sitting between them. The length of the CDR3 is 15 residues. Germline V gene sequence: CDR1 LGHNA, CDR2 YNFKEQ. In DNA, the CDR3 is TGTGCCAGCAGCCCCCGAACAGGGTTCGATGAAAAACTGTTTTTT. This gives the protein CASSPRTGFDEKLFF.

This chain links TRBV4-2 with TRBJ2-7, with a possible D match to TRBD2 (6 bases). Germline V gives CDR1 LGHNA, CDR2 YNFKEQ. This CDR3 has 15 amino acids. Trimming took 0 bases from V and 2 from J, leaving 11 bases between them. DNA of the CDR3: TGTGCCAGCAGCCAAGAGGGCGGGGTAGCCTACGAGCAGTACTTC. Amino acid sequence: CASSQEGGVAYEQYF.